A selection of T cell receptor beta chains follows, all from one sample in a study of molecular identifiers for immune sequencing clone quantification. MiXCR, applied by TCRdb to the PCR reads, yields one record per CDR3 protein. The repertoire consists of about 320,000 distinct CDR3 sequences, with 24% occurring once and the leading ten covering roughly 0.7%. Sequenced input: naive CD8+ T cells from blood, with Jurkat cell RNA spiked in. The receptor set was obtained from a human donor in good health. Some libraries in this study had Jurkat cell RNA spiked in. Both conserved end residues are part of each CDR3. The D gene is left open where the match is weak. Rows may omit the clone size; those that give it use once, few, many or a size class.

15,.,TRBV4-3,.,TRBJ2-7,TGCGCCAGCAGCCAAGAGAGACAGTCCGGGTACGAGCAGTACTTC,CASSQERQSGYEQYF
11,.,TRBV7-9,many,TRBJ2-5,TGTGCCAGCCGGGGGCCCGAGACCCAGTACTTC,CASRGPETQYF
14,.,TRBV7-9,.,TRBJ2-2,TGTGCCAGCAGGACCGAGGTTTGGCCCGGGGAGCTGTTTTTT,CASRTEVWPGELFF
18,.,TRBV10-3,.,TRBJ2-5,TGTGCCACCAGTGAAAGTAGGCTAGGTTTCACTATACAAGAGACCCAGTACTTC,CATSESRLGFTIQETQYF
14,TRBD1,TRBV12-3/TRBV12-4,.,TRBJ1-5,TGTGCCAGCAGTTCCGGGACAGGGGTTCAGCCCCAGCATTTT,CASSSGTGVQPQHF
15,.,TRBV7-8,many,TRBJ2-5,TGTGCCAGCAGCTTAATGACAGGACTACAAGAGACCCAGTACTTC,CASSLMTGLQETQYF
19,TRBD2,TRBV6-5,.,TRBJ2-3,TGTGCCAGCAGTTACTCGAGGACTAGCGCTAGAATCAGCACAGATACGCAGTATTTT,CASSYSRTSARISTDTQYF
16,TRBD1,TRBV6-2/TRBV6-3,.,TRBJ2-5,TGTGCCAGCACACCCCATGAGGACAGGGGTAAAGAGACCCAGTACTTC,CASTPHEDRGKETQYF
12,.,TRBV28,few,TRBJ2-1,TGTGCCAGCAGTTTGGGTATGGGTGAGCAGTTCTTC,CASSLGMGEQFF
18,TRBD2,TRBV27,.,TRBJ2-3,TGTGCCAGCAAAGGGTATAGCGGGCCAACCACATGGGGGGATACGCAGTATTTT,CASKGYSGPTTWGDTQYF
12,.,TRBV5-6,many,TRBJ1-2,TGTGCCAGCAGCTTGGCAGGGGATGGCTACACCTTC,CASSLAGDGYTF
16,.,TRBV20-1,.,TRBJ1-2,TGCAGTGCTAGATTTCCGGGCAGGACTATAAGCTATGGCTACACCTTC,CSARFPGRTISYGYTF
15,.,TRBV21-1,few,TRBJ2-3,TGTGCCAGCAGCAAAAGAGCAGGGATCACAGATACGCAGTATTTT,CASSKRAGITDTQYF
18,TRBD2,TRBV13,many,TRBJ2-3,TGTGCCAGCAGCCCCGGACTAGCGGGGGACCTCTTTACAGATACGCAGTATTTT,CASSPGLAGDLFTDTQYF
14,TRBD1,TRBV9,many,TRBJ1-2,TGTGCCAGCAGCGTAGGGGACAGTAACTATGGCTACACCTTC,CASSVGDSNYGYTF
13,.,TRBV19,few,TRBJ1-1,TGTGCCAGTATGTACACCCCGAACACTGAAGCTTTCTTT,CASMYTPNTEAFF
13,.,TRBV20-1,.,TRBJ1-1,TGCGGTGCTAGAGATCCGGAGAACACTGAAGCTTTCTTT,CGARDPENTEAFF
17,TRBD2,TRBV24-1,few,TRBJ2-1,TGTGCCACCAGTGATTTTGTTAGCGGGAGTTGGAATGTTGAGCAGTTCTTC,CATSDFVSGSWNVEQFF
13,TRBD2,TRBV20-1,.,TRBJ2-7,TGCAGTGTTGGCCCGACTAGCGACTTCGAGCAGTACTTC,CSVGPTSDFEQYF
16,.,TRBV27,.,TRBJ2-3,TGTGCCAGCAGTCCGAAACCGATCCGGGACCAAGATACGCAGTATTTT,CASSPKPIRDQDTQYF
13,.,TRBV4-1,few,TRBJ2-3,TGCGCCAGCAGCCAGACCGGATTCTATACGCAGTATTTT,CASSQTGFYTQYF
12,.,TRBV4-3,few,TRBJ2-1,TGCGCCAGCAGCCAAGACAGGGTTGAGCAGTTCTTC,CASSQDRVEQFF
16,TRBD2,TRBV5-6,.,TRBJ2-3,TGTGCCAGCAGCTTGGCCGCTAGCGGCTACACAGATACGCAGTATTTT,CASSLAASGYTDTQYF
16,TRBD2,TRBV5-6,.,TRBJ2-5,TGTGCCAGCAGCTTCTCCGGGACTAACTTCCAAGAGACCCAGTACTTC,CASSFSGTNFQETQYF
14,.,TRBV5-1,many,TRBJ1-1,TGCGCCAGCAGCTTGGTGCACGGGGACTCTGAAGCTTTCTTT,CASSLVHGDSEAFF
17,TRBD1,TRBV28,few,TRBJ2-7,TGTGCCAGCAGTTTATTAGGGACAGATGCCGGCAGTTACGAGCAGTACTTC,CASSLLGTDAGSYEQYF
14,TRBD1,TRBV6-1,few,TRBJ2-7,TGTGCCAGCAGCCCGGGACAGGGGGTTTCAGAGCAGTACTTC,CASSPGQGVSEQYF
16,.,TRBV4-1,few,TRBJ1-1,TGCGCCAGCAGCCAAGGGGGGGGGGTAATGAACACTGAAGCTTTCTTT,CASSQGGGVMNTEAFF
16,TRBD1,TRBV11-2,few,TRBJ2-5,TGTGCCAGCAGCTTGGGACAGGCCCAAAACCAAGAGACCCAGTACTTC,CASSLGQAQNQETQYF
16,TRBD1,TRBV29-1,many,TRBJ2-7,TGCAGCGTTGAAGATTCAGATCCGGGACAGAAGTACGAGCAGTACTTC,CSVEDSDPGQKYEQYF
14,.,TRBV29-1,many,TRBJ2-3,TGCAGCGTTGTCCCCGATATTCGCACAGATACGCAGTATTTT,CSVVPDIRTDTQYF
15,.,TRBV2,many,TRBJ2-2,TGTGCCAGCAGTGCGGGAACAACGAACACCGGGGAGCTGTTTTTT,CASSAGTTNTGELFF
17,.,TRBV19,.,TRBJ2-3,TGTGTCAGTAGTATAGAGGCCGGGGCTAGCTTGTCGGATACGCAGTATTTT,CVSSIEAGASLSDTQYF
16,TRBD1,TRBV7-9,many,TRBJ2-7,TGTGCCAGCAGACCGGTCCGGGACAGCGGAGTCCACGAGCAGTACTTC,CASRPVRDSGVHEQYF
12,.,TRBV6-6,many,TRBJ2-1,TGTGCCAGCAGTTACTCTTTGGTTGAGCAGTTCTTC,CASSYSLVEQFF
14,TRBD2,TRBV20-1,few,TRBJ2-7,TGCAGTGCTATGTCGGCTAGCGGGGGTTACGAGCAGTACTTC,CSAMSASGGYEQYF
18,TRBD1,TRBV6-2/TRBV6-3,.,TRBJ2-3,TGTGCCAGCAGTTCCGGGACAGGGTCGGTTGTTGGGACAGATACGCAGTATTTT,CASSSGTGSVVGTDTQYF
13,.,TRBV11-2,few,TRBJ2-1,TGTGCCAGCAGCTTAGGGCTATCAAATGAGCAGTTCTTC,CASSLGLSNEQFF
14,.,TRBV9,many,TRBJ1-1,TGTGCCAGCAGCGTAGCCTCTAACGGGGATGGGGCTTTCTTT,CASSVASNGDGAFF
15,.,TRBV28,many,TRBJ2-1,TGTGCCAGCACCCCAAAGATCCTGGGGAACAATGAGCAGTTCTTC,CASTPKILGNNEQFF
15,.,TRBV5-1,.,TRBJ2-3,TGCGCCAGCAGCTTCGGGTCAGTCGTAACAGATACGCAGTATTTT,CASSFGSVVTDTQYF
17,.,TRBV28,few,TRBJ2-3,TGTGCCAGCAGTTTGATTACACTAGAGGATAGCACAGATACGCAGTATTTT,CASSLITLEDSTDTQYF
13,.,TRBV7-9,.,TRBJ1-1,TGTGCCAGCCGCGGGTCAGGGAACACTGAAGCTTTCTTT,CASRGSGNTEAFF
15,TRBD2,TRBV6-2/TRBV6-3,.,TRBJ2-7,TGTGCCAGCAGAGTGGGACTAGCGGCAAACTACGAGCAGTACTTC,CASRVGLAANYEQYF
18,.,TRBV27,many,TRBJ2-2,TGTGCCAGCAGTAGTAACCCCGCGTTATTTGGGAACACCGGGGAGCTGTTTTTT,CASSSNPALFGNTGELFF
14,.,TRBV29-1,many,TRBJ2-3,TGCAGCGTTGAATTGAGCGGGAGCACAGATACGCAGTATTTT,CSVELSGSTDTQYF
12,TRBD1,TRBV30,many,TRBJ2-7,TGTGCCATCACGACAGGGACCTACGAGCAGTACTTC,CAITTGTYEQYF
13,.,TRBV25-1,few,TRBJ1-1,TGTGCCTGCAGTACCCCGATGGGCACTGAAGCTTTCTTT,CACSTPMGTEAFF
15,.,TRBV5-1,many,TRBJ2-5,TGCGCCAGCAGCTTGGACTGGCAGGCGGACGGGACCCAGTACTTC,CASSLDWQADGTQYF
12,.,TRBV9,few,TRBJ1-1,TGTGCCAGCAGCATCCAGGGACGTGAAGCTTTCTTT,CASSIQGREAFF
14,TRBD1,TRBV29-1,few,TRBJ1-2,TGCAGCGTGGAGGATGCAGGGGGCGGCTATGGCTACACCTTC,CSVEDAGGGYGYTF
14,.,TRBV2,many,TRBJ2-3,TGTGCCAGCAGCGACAGCTTTAGCACAGATACGCAGTATTTT,CASSDSFSTDTQYF
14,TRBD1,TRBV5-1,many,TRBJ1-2,TGCGCCAGCAGCCGGGGACAGGGGGCGAATGGCTACACCTTC,CASSRGQGANGYTF
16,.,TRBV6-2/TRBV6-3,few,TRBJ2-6,TGTGCCAGCAGTTACGGGTCGGGCCCTGGGGCCAACGTCCTGACTTTC,CASSYGSGPGANVLTF
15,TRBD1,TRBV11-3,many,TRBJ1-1,TGTGCCAGCAGCTTGGCGACAGGGGTCAAGACTGAAGCTTTCTTT,CASSLATGVKTEAFF
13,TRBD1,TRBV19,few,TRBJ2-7,TGTGCCAGTAGTACCGGGACAGCCGAGGAGCAGTACTTC,CASSTGTAEEQYF
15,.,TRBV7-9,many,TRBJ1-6,TGTGCCAGCAGCTTAGGTTTGGGGGATAATTCACCCCTCCACTTT,CASSLGLGDNSPLHF
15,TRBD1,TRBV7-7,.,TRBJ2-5,TGTGCCAGCAGCCCAAGGACAGGATCCGGAGAGACCCAGTACTTC,CASSPRTGSGETQYF
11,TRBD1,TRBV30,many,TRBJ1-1,TGTGCCTGGATCAGGGGGACTGAAGCTTTCTTT,CAWIRGTEAFF